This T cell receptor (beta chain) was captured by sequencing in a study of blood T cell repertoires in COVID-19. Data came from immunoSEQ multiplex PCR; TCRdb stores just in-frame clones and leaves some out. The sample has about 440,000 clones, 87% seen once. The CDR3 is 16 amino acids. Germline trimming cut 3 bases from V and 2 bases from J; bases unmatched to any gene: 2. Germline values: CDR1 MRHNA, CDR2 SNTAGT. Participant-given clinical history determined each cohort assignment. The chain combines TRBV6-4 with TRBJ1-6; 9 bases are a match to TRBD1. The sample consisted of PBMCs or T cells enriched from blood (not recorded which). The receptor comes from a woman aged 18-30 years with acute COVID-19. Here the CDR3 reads CASSETGGAYNSPLHF. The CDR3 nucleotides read TGTGCCAGCAGTGAAACAGGGGGCGCCTATAATTCACCCCTCCACTTT.